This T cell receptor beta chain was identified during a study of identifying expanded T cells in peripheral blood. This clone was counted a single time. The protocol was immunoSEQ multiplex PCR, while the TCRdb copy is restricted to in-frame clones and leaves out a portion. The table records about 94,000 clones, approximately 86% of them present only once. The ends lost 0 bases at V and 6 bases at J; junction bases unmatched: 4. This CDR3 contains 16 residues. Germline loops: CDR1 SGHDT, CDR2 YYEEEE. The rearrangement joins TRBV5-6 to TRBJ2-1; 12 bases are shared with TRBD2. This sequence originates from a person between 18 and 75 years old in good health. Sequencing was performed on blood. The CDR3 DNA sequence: TGTGCCAGCAGCTTGGCCCGGGGACTAGCGGGCAATGAGCAGTTCTTC. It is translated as CASSLARGLAGNEQFF. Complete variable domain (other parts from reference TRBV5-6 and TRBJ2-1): DAGVTQSPTHLIKTRGQQVTLRCSPKSGHDTVSWYQQALGQGPQFIFQYYEEEERQRGNFPDRFSGHQFPNYSSELNVNALLLGDSALYLCASSLARGLAGNEQFFGPGTRLTVL.